Below, 18 T cell receptor beta chains from the same sample are listed, as sequenced in a study of technical replicates of blood from several donors. Produced via immunoSEQ multiplex PCR; TCRdb's table is partial and in-frame only. Here the sample spans tens of thousands of clones, around 94% being singletons. Sequencing was carried out using T cells isolated from PBMCs. Receptor source: a human donor in good health.

The gene calls are TRBV7-9 and TRBJ2-1, with 11 nucleotides matching TRBD2. Germline V CDR1 and CDR2: SEHNR, FQNEAQ (reference sequence). The V and J ends lost 4 bases and 1 base, in that order; junction bases with no gene match: 3. The CDR3 runs to 16 residues. This CDR3 is CASSSTSGSSYNEQFF. CDR3 DNA: TGTGCCAGCAGCTCTACTAGCGGGAGTTCCTACAATGAGCAGTTCTTC.

This clone showed up just once. J is TRBJ2-7 and V is TRBV5-8, with 8 bases lining up with TRBD2. Germline V CDR1 and CDR2: SGHTS, YDEGEE. There are 15 residues in the CDR3. The trim removed 3 bases at V and 4 bases at J, leaving 9 bases unmatched. The CDR3 DNA sequence: TGTGCCAGCAGCTGGGACCTCGGGAGGGGTTACGAGCAGTACTTC. Translating gives CASSWDLGRGYEQYF.

J is TRBJ1-4 and V is TRBV19, with TRBD1 as a possible D gene (6 bases). CDR1 is LNHDA, CDR2 SQIVND, per germline (reference sequence). V dropped 6 bases and J dropped 7 bases, with 12 bases sitting between them. This CDR3 contains 13 residues. The CDR3 sequence is CASSLTGSEKLFF. The CDR3 DNA follows: TGTGCCAGTAGCCTGACAGGCTCTGAAAAACTGTTTTTT.

The gene calls are TRBV2 and TRBJ2-3, with TRBD2 identical over 7 bases. The V gene's germline CDR1 is SNHLY and CDR2 FYNNEI. The J segment lost 0 bases and the V segment lost 10 bases, leaving 4 bases of the junction unmatched. The length of the CDR3 is 13 residues. Here the CDR3 DNA reads TGTGCCACGAGGCGGGAGAGCACAGATACGCAGTATTTT. Amino acids: CATRRESTDTQYF.

This chain uses TRBV6-6 with TRBJ2-7; D unclear. V lost 6 bases and J 3 bases, leaving 12 bases between the germline ends. The CDR3 has 13 amino acids. The germline V gene encodes CDR1 MNHNY and CDR2 SVGAGI (reference sequence). As DNA, the CDR3 is TGTGCCAGCAGGCCATACAGAGTCTACGAGCAGTACTTC. Amino acids: CASRPYRVYEQYF.

A single count supports this clone. The rearrangement uses TRBV28 and TRBJ2-7; D gene uncertain. V was cut by 5 bases and J by 3 bases, with 14 bases left in between. This CDR3 region has 14 residues. Per the germline V gene, CDR1 is MDHEN and CDR2 is SYDVKM. CDR3 sequence reads: CASSPIAVGYEQYF. The CDR3 nucleotides are TGTGCCAGCAGTCCCATTGCGGTCGGCTACGAGCAGTACTTC.

The chain's CDR3 is CATSGLGQANYGYTF. The CDR3 DNA reads TGTGCCACCAGCGGATTGGGACAGGCTAACTATGGCTACACCTTC. V and J are TRBV15 and TRBJ1-2; 8 bases fit TRBD1. The germline CDR1 and CDR2 sequences are LNHNV and YYDKDF (reference sequence). CDR3 length: 15 residues. V shed 5 bases, J shed 0 bases, and the junction held 5 bases outside the gene matches.

The V gene is TRBV6-5, the J gene TRBJ1-1, with D possibly matching TRBD1 (6 bases). V was trimmed by 4 bases and J by 5 bases, leaving 17 bases between them. Per germline, CDR1 MNHEY and CDR2 SVGAGI. CDR3 size: 15 residues. The CDR3 DNA reads as TGTGCCAGCAGTTTAACTACAGGGCTACGGACTGAAGCTTTCTTT. This gives the protein CASSLTTGLRTEAFF.

V is TRBV19 and J is TRBJ1-1; unclear D gene. This CDR3 is 13 amino acids long. Trimming removed 5 bases at V and 1 base at J, with 8 bases between. The germline CDR1 and CDR2 sequences are LNHDA and SQIVND (reference sequence). The CDR3 coding sequence is TGTGCCAGTAGTGCCTCCAGGAACACTGAAGCTTTCTTT. Amino acids: CASSASRNTEAFF.

This chain connects TRBV7-8 to TRBJ2-7; D not resolved. CDR3 length: 17 residues. Trimming stripped 0 bases from V and 0 bases from J, with 15 bases between. CDR1 and CDR2 (germline): SGHVS, FQNEAQ. The CDR3 DNA follows: TGTGCCAGCAGCTTAGCCCTCCTTTCACAGATCTCCTACGAGCAGTACTTC. The encoded protein is CASSLALLSQISYEQYF.

This chain connects TRBV6-6 to TRBJ2-1, with D perhaps matching TRBD2 (5 bases). The CDR3 is made up of 13 amino acids. V shed 6 bases and J shed 1 base, with 7 bases lying between them. CDR1 is MNHNY, CDR2 SVGAGI, per germline (reference sequence). The CDR3 loop reads CASRDSSYNEQFF. The CDR3 DNA reads TGTGCCAGCAGGGACTCGTCCTACAATGAGCAGTTCTTC.

The V and J genes are TRBV7-9 and TRBJ2-6; TRBD1 matches 10 bases. V was pared by 5 bases and J by 0 bases, with 7 bases of the junction left unmatched. Germline CDR1 SEHNR, CDR2 FQNEAQ (reference sequence). The CDR3 spans 18 residues. Written as DNA, the CDR3 is TGTGCCAGCAGCCCGGGACAGGGGACTCACTCTGGGGCCAACGTCCTGACTTTC. It codes for CASSPGQGTHSGANVLTF.

This sequence joins TRBV2 and TRBJ2-7; TRBD2 is a possible D gene (6 bases). This CDR3 comprises 13 residues. CDR1 SNHLY and CDR2 FYNNEI come from the germline V gene. V was trimmed by 6 bases and J by 3 bases, leaving 12 bases between them. The CDR3 DNA sequence: TGTGCCAGCAGCGGAGGGGCGTACTACGAGCAGTACTTC. This codes for CASSGGAYYEQYF.

The chain uses TRBV29-1 and TRBJ1-3; a possible D gene is TRBD1 (6 bases). In germline, CDR1 is SQVTM, CDR2 ANQGSEA. Trimming removed 0 bases from V and 2 bases from J, with 14 bases in between. This CDR3 spans 16 amino acids. The CDR3 DNA reads TGCAGCGTTGAAGATCGGGACAAGAGTCCTGGAAACACCATATATTTT. It specifies CSVEDRDKSPGNTIYF. The full variable domain, in which reference TRBV29-1 and TRBJ1-3 provide the parts outside the CDR3, is SAVISQKPSRDICQRGTSLTIQCQVDSQVTMMFWYRQQPGQSLTLIATANQGSEATYESGFVIDKFPISRPNLTFSTLTVSNMSPEDSSIYLCSVEDRDKSPGNTIYFGEGSWLTVV.

This chain connects TRBV18 to TRBJ2-5; TRBD1 matches at 9 bases. Germline V gene sequence: CDR1 KGHSH, CDR2 LQKENI. After removal of 0 bases from V and 1 base from J, the junction contained 9 bases not matched to a gene. This CDR3 has 18 amino acids. The CDR3 region is CASSPPLSGQGFQETQYF. CDR3 DNA sequence: TGTGCCAGCTCACCACCGCTGTCGGGACAGGGCTTCCAAGAGACCCAGTACTTC.

The chain couples TRBV18 to TRBJ2-7; TRBD2 matches at 9 bases. Germline V gene data show CDR1 as KGHSH and CDR2 as LQKENI. Losses at the gene ends were 3 bases for V and 6 bases for J; bases not matched to a gene: 0. This CDR3 comprises 12 residues. The CDR3 here is CASSPTSGEQYF. CDR3 coding DNA: TGTGCCAGCTCACCGACTAGCGGCGAGCAGTACTTC.

This clone was recorded once. The chain carries TRBV5-4 and TRBJ2-1; TRBD1 might be the D (5 bases). The CDR3 sequence is 13 residues long. The germline V gene encodes CDR1 SGHNT and CDR2 YYREEE (reference sequence). Trimming left V 4 bases short and J 7 bases short, with 12 bases between. The CDR3 loop is CASSPGQGNEQFF. CDR3 DNA: TGTGCCAGCAGCCCTGGGCAGGGTAATGAGCAGTTCTTC. Looking up the rest from reference TRBV5-4 and TRBJ2-1 gives the full variable domain: ETGVTQSPTHLIKTRGQQVTLRCSSQSGHNTVSWYQQALGQGPQFIFQYYREEENGRGNFPPRFSGLQFPNYSSELNVNALELDDSALYLCASSPGQGNEQFFGPGTRLTVL.

The CDR3 DNA reads TGTGCCAGCAGTTTCCCGGGACAGGGGTTCTCGGACTATGGCTACACCTTC. This gives the protein CASSFPGQGFSDYGYTF. V and J are TRBV28 and TRBJ1-2; 10 bases fit TRBD1. V gave up 3 bases and J gave up 3 bases; unmatched junction bases: 10. The CDR3 covers 17 residues. Germline values: CDR1 MDHEN, CDR2 SYDVKM.